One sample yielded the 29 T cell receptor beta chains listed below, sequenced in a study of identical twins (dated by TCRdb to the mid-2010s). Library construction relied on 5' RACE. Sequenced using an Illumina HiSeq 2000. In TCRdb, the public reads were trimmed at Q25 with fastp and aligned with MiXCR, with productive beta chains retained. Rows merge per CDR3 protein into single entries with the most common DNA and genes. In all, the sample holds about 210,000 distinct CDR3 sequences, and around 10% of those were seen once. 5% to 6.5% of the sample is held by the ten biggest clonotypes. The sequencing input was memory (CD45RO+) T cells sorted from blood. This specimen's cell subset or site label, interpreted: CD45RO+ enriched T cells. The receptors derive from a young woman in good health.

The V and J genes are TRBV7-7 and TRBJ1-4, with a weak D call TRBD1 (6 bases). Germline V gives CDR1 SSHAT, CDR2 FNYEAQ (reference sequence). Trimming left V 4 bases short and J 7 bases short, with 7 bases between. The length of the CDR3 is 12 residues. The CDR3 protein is CASSWGPEKLFF. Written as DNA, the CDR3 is TGTGCCAGCAGCTGGGGGCCTGAAAAACTGTTTTTT.

The CDR3 reads CSARSSGRASGDTQYF. Here the CDR3 DNA reads TGCAGTGCTAGGTCGAGCGGGAGGGCCTCGGGAGATACGCAGTATTTT. The chain links TRBV20-1 to TRBJ2-3; the match to TRBD2 covers 10 bases. The V and J ends lost 3 bases and 5 bases, in that order; junction bases with no gene match: 11. The CDR3 has 16 amino acids. Germline CDR1 DFQATT, CDR2 SNEGSKA (reference sequence).

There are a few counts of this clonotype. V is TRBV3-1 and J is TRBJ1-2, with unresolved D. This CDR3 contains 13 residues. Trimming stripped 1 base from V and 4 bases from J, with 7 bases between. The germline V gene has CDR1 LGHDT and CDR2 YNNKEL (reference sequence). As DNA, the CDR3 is TGTGCCAGCAGCCAAGCCGACTTCTATGGCTACACCTTC. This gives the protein CASSQADFYGYTF.

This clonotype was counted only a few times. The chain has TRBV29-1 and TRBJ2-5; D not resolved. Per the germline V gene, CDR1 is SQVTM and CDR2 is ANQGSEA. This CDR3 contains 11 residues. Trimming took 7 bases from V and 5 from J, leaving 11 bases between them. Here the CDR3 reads CSGVKGETQYF. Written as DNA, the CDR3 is TGCAGCGGCGTGAAGGGCGAGACCCAGTACTTC.

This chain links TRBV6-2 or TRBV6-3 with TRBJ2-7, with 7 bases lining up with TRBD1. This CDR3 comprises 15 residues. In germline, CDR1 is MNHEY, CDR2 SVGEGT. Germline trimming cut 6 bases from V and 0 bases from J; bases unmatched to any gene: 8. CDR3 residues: CASRPPGQYSYEQYF. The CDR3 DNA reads TGTGCCAGCAGGCCCCCGGGACAGTACTCCTACGAGCAGTACTTC.

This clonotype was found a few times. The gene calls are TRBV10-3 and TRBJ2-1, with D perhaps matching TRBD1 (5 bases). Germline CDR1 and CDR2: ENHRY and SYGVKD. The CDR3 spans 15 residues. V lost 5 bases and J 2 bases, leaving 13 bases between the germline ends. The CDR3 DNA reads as TGTGCCATCAGTCAGACAGTTGCTCCCTACAATGAGCAGTTCTTC. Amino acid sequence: CAISQTVAPYNEQFF.

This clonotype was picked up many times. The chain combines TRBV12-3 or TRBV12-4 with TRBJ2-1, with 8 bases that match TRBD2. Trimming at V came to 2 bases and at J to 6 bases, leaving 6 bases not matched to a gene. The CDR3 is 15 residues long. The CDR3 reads CASSLKGLGANEQFF. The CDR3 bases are TGTGCCAGCAGTTTAAAGGGACTAGGGGCCAATGAGCAGTTCTTC.

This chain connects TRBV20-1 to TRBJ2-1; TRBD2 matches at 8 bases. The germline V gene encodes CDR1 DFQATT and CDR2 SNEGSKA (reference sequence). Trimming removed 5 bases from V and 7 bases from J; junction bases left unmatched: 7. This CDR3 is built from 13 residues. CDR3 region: CSAPGGAYNEQFF. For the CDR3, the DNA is TGCAGTGCTCCCGGGGGGGCTTATAATGAGCAGTTCTTC.

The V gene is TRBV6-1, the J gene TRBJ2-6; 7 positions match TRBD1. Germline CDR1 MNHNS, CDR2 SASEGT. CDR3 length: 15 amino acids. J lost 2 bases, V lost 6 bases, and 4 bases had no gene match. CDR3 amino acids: CASSPDRAGANVLTF. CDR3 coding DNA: TGTGCCAGCAGCCCCGACAGGGCTGGGGCCAACGTCCTGACTTTC.

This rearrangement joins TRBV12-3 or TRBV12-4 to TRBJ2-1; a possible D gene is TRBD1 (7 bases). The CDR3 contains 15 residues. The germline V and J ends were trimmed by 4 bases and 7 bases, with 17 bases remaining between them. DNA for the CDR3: TGTGCCAGCAGTTGGAGGGGGCGGCGTGAAAATGAGCAGTTCTTC. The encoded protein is CASSWRGRRENEQFF.

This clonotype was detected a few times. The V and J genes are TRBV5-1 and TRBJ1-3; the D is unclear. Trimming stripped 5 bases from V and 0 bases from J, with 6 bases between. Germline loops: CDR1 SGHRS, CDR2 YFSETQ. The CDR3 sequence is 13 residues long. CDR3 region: CASSISSGNTIYF. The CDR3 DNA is TGCGCCAGCAGTATTAGCTCTGGAAACACCATATATTTT.

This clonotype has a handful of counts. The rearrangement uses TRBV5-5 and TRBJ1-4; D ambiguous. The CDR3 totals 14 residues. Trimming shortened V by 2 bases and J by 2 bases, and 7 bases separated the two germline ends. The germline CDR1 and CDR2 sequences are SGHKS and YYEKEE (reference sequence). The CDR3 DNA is TGTGCCAGCAGCTTATCCGGGACTAATGAAAAACTGTTTTTT. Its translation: CASSLSGTNEKLFF. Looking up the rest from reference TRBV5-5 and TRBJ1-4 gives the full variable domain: DAGVTQSPTHLIKTRGQQVTLRCSPISGHKSVSWYQQVLGQGPQFIFQYYEKEERGRGNFPDRFSARQFPNYSSELNVNALLLGDSALYLCASSLSGTNEKLFFGSGTQLSVL.

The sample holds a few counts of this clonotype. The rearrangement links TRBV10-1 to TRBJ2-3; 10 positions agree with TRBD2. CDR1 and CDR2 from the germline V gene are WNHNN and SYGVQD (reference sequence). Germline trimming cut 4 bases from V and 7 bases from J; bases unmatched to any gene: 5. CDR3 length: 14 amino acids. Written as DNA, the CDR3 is TGCGCCAGCAGTGCAAGCGGGGGGGCCAATACGCAGTATTTT. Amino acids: CASSASGGANTQYF.

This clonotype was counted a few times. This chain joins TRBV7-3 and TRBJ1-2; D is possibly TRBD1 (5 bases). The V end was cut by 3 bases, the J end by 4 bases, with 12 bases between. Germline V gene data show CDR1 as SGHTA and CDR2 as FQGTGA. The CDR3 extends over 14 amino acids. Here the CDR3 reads CASSLGPELYGYTF. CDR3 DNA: TGTGCCAGCAGCTTGGGACCCGAACTCTATGGCTACACCTTC.

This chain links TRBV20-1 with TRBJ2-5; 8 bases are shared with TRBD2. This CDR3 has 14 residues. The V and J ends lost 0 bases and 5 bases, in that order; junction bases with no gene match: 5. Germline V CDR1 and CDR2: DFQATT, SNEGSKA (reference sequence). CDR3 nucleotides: TGCAGTGCTAGAGACGGGGGGGCAGGGGAGACCCAGTACTTC. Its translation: CSARDGGAGETQYF.

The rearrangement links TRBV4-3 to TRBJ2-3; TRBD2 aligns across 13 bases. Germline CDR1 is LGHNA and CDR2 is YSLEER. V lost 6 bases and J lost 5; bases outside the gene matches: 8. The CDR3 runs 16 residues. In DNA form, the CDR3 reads TGCGCCAGCAGTAGGACTAGCGGGAGAGGTTTAGATACGCAGTATTTT. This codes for CASSRTSGRGLDTQYF.

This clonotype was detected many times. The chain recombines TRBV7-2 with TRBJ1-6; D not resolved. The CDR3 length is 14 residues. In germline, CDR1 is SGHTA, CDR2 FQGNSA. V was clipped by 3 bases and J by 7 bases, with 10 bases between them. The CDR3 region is CASSFMGVNSPLHF. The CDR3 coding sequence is TGTGCCAGCAGCTTCATGGGAGTGAATTCACCCCTCCACTTT.

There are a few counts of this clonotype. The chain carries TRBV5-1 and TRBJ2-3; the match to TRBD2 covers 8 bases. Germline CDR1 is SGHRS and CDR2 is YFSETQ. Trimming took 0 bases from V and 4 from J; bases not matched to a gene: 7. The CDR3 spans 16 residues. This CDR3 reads CASSLEFSGTADTQYF. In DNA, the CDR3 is TGCGCCAGCAGCTTGGAGTTTAGCGGGACGGCAGATACGCAGTATTTT.

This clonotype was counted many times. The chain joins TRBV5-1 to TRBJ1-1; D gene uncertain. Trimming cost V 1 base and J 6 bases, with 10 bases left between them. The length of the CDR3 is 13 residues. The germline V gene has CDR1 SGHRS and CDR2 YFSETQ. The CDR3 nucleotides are TGCGCCAGCAGCTTGTTACCAGCGGCTGAAGCTTTCTTT. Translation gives CASSLLPAAEAFF.

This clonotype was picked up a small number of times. As DNA, the CDR3 is TGTGCCAGCAGCTTAGATCCCACCGGTATTGGCTACGAGCAGTACTTC. Translated: CASSLDPTGIGYEQYF. V is TRBV7-3 and J is TRBJ2-7; D gene unclear. Germline V gene sequence: CDR1 SGHTA, CDR2 FQGTGA. The V end was cut by 2 bases, the J end by 3 bases, with 17 bases between. This CDR3 is built from 16 residues.

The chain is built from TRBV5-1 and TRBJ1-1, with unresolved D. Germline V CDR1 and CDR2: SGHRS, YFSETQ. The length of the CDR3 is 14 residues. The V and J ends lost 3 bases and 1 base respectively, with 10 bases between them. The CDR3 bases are TGCGCCAGCAGCTCCCAAATGGGGAACACTGAAGCTTTCTTT. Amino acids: CASSSQMGNTEAFF.

The CDR3 DNA sequence: TGTGCCACCAGCAGAGATCCTGGACCGACGGAGACCCAGTACTTC. As protein: CATSRDPGPTETQYF. The rearrangement uses TRBV15 and TRBJ2-5; D not certain. V was cut by 0 bases and J by 5 bases, with 13 bases left in between. CDR1 is LNHNV, CDR2 YYDKDF, per germline (reference sequence). This CDR3 spans 15 amino acids.

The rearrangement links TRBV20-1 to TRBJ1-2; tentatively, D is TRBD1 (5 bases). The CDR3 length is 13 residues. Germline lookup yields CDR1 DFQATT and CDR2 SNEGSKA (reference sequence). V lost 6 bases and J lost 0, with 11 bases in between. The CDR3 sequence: CSAPVTANYGYTF. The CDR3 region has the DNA TGCAGTGCCCCCGTGACAGCTAACTATGGCTACACCTTC.

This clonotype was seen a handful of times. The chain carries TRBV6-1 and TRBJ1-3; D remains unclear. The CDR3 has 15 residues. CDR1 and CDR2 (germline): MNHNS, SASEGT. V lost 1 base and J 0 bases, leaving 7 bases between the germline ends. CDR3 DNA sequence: TGTGCCAGCAGTGAAGTGGAGGACTCTGGAAACACCATATATTTT. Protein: CASSEVEDSGNTIYF.

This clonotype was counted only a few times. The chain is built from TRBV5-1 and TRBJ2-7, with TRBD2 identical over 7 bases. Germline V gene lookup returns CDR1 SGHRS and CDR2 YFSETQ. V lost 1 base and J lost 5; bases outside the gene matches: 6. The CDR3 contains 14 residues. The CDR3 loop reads CASSLTAGVDEQYF. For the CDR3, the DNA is TGCGCCAGCAGCTTGACGGCGGGGGTGGACGAGCAGTACTTC.

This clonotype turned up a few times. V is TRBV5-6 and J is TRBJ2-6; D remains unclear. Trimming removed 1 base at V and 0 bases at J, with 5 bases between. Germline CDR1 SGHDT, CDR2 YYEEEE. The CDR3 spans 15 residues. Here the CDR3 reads CASSLTFSGANVLTF. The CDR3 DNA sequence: TGTGCCAGCAGCTTGACATTCTCTGGGGCCAACGTCCTGACTTTC.

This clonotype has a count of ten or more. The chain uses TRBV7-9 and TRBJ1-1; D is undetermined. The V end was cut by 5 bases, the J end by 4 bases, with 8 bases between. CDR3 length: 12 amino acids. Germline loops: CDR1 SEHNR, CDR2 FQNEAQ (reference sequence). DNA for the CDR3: TGTGCCAGCAGCCTCATGGGCACTGAAGCTTTCTTT. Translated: CASSLMGTEAFF.

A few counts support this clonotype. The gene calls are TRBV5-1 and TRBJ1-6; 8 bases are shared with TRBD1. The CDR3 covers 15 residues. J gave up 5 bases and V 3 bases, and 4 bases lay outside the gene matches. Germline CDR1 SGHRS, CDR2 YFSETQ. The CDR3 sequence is CASSSTGANNSPLHF. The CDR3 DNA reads TGCGCCAGCAGCTCGACAGGGGCCAATAATTCACCCCTCCACTTT.

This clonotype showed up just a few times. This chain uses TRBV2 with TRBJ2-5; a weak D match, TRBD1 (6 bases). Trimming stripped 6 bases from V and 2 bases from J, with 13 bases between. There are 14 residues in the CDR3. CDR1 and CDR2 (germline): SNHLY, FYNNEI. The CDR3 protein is CASRAQGSQETQYF. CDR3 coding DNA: TGTGCCAGCAGAGCTCAGGGGTCACAAGAGACCCAGTACTTC.